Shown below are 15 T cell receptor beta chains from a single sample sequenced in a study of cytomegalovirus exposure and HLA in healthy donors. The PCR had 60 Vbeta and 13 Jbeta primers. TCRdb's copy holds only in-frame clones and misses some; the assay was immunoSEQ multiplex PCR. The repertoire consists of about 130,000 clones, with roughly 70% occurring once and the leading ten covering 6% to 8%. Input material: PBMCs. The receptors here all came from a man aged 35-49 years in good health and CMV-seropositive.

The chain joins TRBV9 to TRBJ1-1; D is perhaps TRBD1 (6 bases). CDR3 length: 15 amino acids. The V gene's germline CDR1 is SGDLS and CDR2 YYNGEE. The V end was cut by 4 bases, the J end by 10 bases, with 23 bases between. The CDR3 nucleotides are TGTGCCAGCAGCCCCCTGACAGGCATGGTGTTCGGAGCTTTCTTT. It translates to CASSPLTGMVFGAFF.

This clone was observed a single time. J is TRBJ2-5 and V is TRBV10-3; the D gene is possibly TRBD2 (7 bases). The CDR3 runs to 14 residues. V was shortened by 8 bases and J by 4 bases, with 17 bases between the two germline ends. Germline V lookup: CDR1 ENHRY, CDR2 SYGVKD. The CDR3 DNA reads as TGTGCCATCGCCGAGGGGGGGCGCGCAGAGACCCAGTACTTC. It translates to CAIAEGGRAETQYF.

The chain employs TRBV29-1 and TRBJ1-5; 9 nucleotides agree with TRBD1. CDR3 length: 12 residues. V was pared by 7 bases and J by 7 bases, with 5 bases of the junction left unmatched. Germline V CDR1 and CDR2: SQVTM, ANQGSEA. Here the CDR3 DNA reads TGCAGCGCTCGACAGGGGGGCCAGCCCCAGCATTTT. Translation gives CSARQGGQPQHF. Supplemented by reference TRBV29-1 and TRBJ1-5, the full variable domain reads SAVISQKPSRDICQRGTSLTIQCQVDSQVTMMFWYRQQPGQSLTLIATANQGSEATYESGFVIDKFPISRPNLTFSTLTVSNMSPEDSSIYLCSARQGGQPQHFGDGTRLSIL.

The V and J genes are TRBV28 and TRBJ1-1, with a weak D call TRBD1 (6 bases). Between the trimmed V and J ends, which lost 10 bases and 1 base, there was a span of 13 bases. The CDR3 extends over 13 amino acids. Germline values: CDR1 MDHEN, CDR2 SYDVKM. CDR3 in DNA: TGTGCCACCTTTGGACAGAGGAACACTGAAGCTTTCTTT. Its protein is CATFGQRNTEAFF.

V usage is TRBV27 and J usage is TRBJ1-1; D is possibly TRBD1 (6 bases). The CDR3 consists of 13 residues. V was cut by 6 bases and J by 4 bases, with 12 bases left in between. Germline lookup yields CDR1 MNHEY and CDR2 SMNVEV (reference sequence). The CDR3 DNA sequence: TGTGCCAGCAGACCGGGGGGCTCCACTGAAGCTTTCTTT. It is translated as CASRPGGSTEAFF.

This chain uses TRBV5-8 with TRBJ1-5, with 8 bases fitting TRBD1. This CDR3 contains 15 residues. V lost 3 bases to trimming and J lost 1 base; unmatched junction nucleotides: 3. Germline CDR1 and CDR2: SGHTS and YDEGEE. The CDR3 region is CASSSGQGSNQPQHF. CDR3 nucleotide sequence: TGTGCCAGCAGCTCTGGACAGGGCAGCAATCAGCCCCAGCATTTT.

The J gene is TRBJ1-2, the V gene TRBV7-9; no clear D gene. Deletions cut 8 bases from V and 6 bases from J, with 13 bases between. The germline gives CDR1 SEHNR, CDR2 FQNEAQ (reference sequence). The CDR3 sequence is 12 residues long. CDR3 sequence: CASRRSADGYTF. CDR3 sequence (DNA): TGTGCCAGCCGACGAAGTGCGGATGGCTACACCTTC.

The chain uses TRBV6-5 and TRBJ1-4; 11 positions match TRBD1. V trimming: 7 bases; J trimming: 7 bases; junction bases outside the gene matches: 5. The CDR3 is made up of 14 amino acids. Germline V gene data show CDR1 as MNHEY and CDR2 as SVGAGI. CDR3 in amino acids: CASKEGQGGEKLFF. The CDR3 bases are TGTGCCAGCAAGGAGGGACAGGGGGGTGAAAAACTGTTTTTT.

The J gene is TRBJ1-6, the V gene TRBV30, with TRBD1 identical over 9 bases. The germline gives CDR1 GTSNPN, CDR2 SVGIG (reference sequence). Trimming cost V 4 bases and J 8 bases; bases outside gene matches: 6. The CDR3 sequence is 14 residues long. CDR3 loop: CAWKRTGEYSPLHF. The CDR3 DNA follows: TGTGCCTGGAAAAGGACAGGGGAATATTCACCCCTCCACTTT.

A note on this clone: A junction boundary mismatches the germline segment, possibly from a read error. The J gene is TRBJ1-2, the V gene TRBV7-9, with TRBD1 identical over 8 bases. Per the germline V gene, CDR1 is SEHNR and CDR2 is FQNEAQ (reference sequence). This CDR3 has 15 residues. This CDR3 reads CSSSLAPGQVYGYTF. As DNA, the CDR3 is TGTTCCAGCAGCTTAGCCCCGGGACAGGTCTATGGCTACACCTTC.

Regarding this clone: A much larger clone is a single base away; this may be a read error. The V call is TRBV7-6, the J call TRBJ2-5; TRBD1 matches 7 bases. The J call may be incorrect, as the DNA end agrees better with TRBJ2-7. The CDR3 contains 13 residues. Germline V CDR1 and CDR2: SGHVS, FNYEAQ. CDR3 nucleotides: TGTGCCAGCAGCCGACAGGGTTCCTACGAGCAGTACTTC. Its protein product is CASSRQGSYEQYF.

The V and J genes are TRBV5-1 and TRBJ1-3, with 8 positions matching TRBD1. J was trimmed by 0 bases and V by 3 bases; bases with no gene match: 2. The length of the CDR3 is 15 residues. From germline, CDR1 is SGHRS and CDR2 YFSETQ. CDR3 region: CASSWTGLSGNTIYF. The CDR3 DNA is TGCGCCAGCAGCTGGACAGGGCTCTCTGGAAACACCATATATTTT.

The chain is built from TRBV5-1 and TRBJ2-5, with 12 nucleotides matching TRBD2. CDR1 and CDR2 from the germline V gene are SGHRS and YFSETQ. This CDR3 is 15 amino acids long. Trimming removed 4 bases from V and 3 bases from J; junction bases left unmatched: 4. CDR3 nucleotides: TGCGCCAGCAGCGCCGGACTAGCGGGAAAAGAGACCCAGTACTTC. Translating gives CASSAGLAGKETQYF.

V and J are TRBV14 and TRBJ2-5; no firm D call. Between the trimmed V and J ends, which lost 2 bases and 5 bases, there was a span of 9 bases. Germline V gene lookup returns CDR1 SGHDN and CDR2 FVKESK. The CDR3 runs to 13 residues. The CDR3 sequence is CASSQITGETQYF. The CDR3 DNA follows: TGTGCCAGCAGCCAAATAACCGGGGAGACCCAGTACTTC.

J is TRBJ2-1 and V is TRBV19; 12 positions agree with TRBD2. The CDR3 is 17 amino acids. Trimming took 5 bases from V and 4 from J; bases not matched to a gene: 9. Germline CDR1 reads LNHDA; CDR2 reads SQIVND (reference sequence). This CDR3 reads CASSPRLAGANYNEQFF. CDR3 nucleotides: TGTGCCAGTAGTCCAAGACTAGCGGGAGCCAATTACAATGAGCAGTTCTTC. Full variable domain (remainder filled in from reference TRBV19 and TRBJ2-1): DGGITQSPKYLFRKEGQNVTLSCEQNLNHDAMYWYRQDPGQGLRLIYYSQIVNDFQKGDIAEGYSVSREKKESFPLTVTSAQKNPTAFYLCASSPRLAGANYNEQFFGPGTRLTVL.